These 6 T cell receptor beta chains were all obtained from the same sample, sequenced in a study of T cell responses to AZD1222 COVID-19 vaccine. TCRdb's copy holds only in-frame clones and misses some; the assay was immunoSEQ multiplex PCR. The table has 100,000 to 150,000 clones, under 90% seen once; the top ten hold approximately 6%. The specimen comprised peripheral blood, sampled on day 0 of AZD1222 vaccination. The receptors stem from an adult in good health.

The rearrangement links TRBV2 to TRBJ1-2, with 9 nucleotides matching TRBD1. With V trimmed by 6 bases and J by 1 base, 0 bases remained unmatched. The V gene's germline CDR1 is SNHLY and CDR2 FYNNEI. This CDR3 has 13 residues. As DNA, the CDR3 is TGTGCCAGCAGGGGACAGGGTAACTATGGCTACACCTTC. Protein product: CASRGQGNYGYTF.

This clone was seen only a few times. The rearrangement links TRBV6-6 to TRBJ2-6; either TRBD1 or TRBD2 may supply D (5 bases each). Trimming pared 5 bases from V and 6 bases from J, leaving 26 bases between. CDR1 is MNHNY and CDR2 is SVGAGI in the germline V gene (reference sequence). The CDR3 is 19 amino acids. DNA for the CDR3: TGTGCCAGCAGTCCCCACCCGGGCCCTGGGACCGCCATGGCCAACGTCCTGACTTTC. Amino acid sequence: CASSPHPGPGTAMANVLTF.

The chain is built from TRBV5-6 and TRBJ1-2, with D unclear. The CDR3 runs 12 residues. Deletions cut 4 bases from V and 4 bases from J, with 8 bases between. Germline-derived CDR1 and CDR2 are SGHDT and YYEEEE. CDR3 in amino acids: CASSVQSYGYTF. CDR3 in DNA: TGTGCCAGCAGCGTCCAGAGCTATGGCTACACCTTC.

V usage is TRBV6-4 and J usage is TRBJ2-1, with D maybe TRBD1 (6 bases). The V gene lost 6 bases and the J gene lost 5 bases, with 14 bases spanning the gap. This CDR3 is 14 amino acids long. Germline V gives CDR1 MRHNA, CDR2 SNTAGT. The CDR3 nucleotides read TGTGCCAGCAGGCTTACGGACAGAGACAATGAGCAGTTCTTC. Translation: CASRLTDRDNEQFF.

This chain joins TRBV18 and TRBJ1-1; 7 nucleotides line up with TRBD1. The trim removed 1 base at V and 2 bases at J, leaving 4 bases unmatched. Germline assignment: CDR1 KGHSH and CDR2 LQKENI. The length of the CDR3 is 15 residues. CDR3 amino acids: CASSPRWDSNTEAFF. CDR3 DNA sequence: TGTGCCAGCTCACCACGGTGGGACAGCAACACTGAAGCTTTCTTT.

This chain joins TRBV2 and TRBJ2-6; TRBD1 aligns across 10 bases. The V gene end was trimmed by 10 bases and the J gene end by 4 bases; junction bases not matched to a gene: 10. CDR3 length: 16 residues. Germline-derived CDR1 and CDR2 are SNHLY and FYNNEI. The CDR3: CATLDRGRSGANVLTF. The CDR3 DNA sequence: TGTGCCACCTTAGACAGGGGGCGGTCCGGGGCCAACGTCCTGACTTTC.